The clone carrying this T cell receptor beta chain was observed a few times. The sample is drawn from a study of T-cell reconstitution after alpha-beta-depleted transplantation in children. In germline, CDR1 is SGHTA, CDR2 FQGTGA. This CDR3 comprises 14 residues. Trimming left V 3 bases short and J 7 bases short, with 10 bases between. The TCRbeta library incorporated unique molecular identifiers. TCRdb recomputed calls from the PCR reads with MiXCR, one row per CDR3 protein. The sample contains a few hundred thousand distinct CDR3 sequences, about 17% of which appear only once. V gene TRBV7-3 combines with J gene TRBJ1-6; D might be TRBD1 (5 bases). The receptor's source is a human donor who donated a stem cell graft to a child with acute lymphoblastic leukemia. This specimen was PBMCs from the stem cell graft donor, taken from the stem cell graft. Here the CDR3 reads CASSFSGKNSPLHF. CDR3 bases: TGTGCCAGCAGCTTTTCAGGGAAGAATTCACCCCTCCACTTT. Together with reference TRBV7-3 and TRBJ1-6, the CDR3 gives the full variable domain: GAGVSQTPSNKVTEKGKYVELRCDPISGHTALYWYRQSLGQGPEFLIYFQGTGAADDSGLPNDRFFAVRPEGSVSTLKIQRTERGDSAVYLCASSFSGKNSPLHFGNGTRLTVT.